This TCR beta chain was sequenced in a study of graft-versus-host responses after intestinal transplantation (dated by TCRdb to about 2021). Context from the whole study: Multivisceral, liver-intestinal, or isolated intestinal transplants were received by the recipients. After intestinal transplantation, graft-versus-host and host-versus-graft alloreactive T cell clones were followed in the graft, circulation and bone marrow using bulk TCR-beta CDR3 sequencing. Of the 20 to 25 intestinal transplant recipients enrolled in the cohort, one of whom was a retransplant, 3 patients without pretransplant specimens were excluded. To identify alloreactive clones, pre-transplant mixed lymphocyte reaction products were sequenced and then compared with unstimulated pre-transplant donor and recipient T cells. Rather than being sequenced by the commercial service, samples from a few later patients were sequenced in-house on an Illumina MiSeq and processed with MiXCR. Donor T cell macrochimerism was defined as a peak of at least 4% donor T cells among recipient peripheral blood mononuclear cells. Every recipient was given anti-thymocyte globulin induction, then maintenance tacrolimus and steroids for around three years.

The library was prepared using the immunoSEQ multiplex PCR assay. In most patients, genomic DNA was isolated using the Qiagen DNeasy Blood and Tissue Kit and sent frozen to Adaptive Biotechnologies for TCR sequencing. For most patients, genomic DNA was subjected to high-throughput TCR-beta CDR3 sequencing by Adaptive Biotechnologies. Per the source publication's procedure: Adaptive's ImmunoSEQ software was the source of the TCR sequencing data for 15 to 20 patients, while three other patients were processed with MiXCR and VDJtools. To correct CD4 versus CD8 sorting errors, sequences present in both subsets at a frequency ratio below 5:1 were removed. CDR3 nucleotide sequences shared by donor and recipient were removed because the origin of these sequences could not be assigned. To count as alloreactive, a clone needed at least 2-fold expansion over unstimulated cells and a minimum CFSE-low frequency of 0.002% (template counts) or 0.001% (read counts). Clones were considered mappable if detected in sequenced pre-transplant spleen, lymph node, or MLR CFSE-low populations of the donor or recipient. Cumulative frequency of alloreactive clones was calculated as a percentage of all sequences weighted by copy number. What TCRdb holds here is the immuneACCESS table cut down to in-frame rearrangements. Part of the clones is not present; checked against another copy, under half of the missing clones reflect an unresolved V gene, and the others are unexplained. That table furnishes V, J and clone size, whereas the DNA furnished D and trimming. The sample table shows tens of thousands of clones, and around 96% are seen once. The biggest ten clones account for 0.2% to 0.25% of the sample.

CDR3 length: 15 amino acids, cysteine to phenylalanine. Left in the record is the CDR3 DNA by itself, 45 bases read in frame from the first base. CDR1 is given as LGHNA and CDR2 as YNFKEQ, both from the germline V gene. At the junction V is shortened by 2 bases and J by 2 bases; bases outside the gene matches: 6. Interpreted using the paper, the time point label stands for: cells obtained before transplantation from donor or recipient. CD3+CD4+ and CD3+CD8+ populations were FACS-sorted from unstimulated pre-transplant donor and recipient cells taken from spleen or lymph nodes. About this clone itself: Its binding antigen is unknown. Nothing much larger sits one base from this clone, and base qualities are not available.

Broad study findings and their caveats: GvH clones were detected in recipient bone marrow, and some of these GvH clones were observed earlier in ileal mucosa or blood, consistent with an intestinal mucosal origin. High GvH to HvG T cell clonal ratios were observed in the allografts of patients with donor T cell macrochimerism. Early after transplant, declines in HvG clones were associated with peak levels of circulating GvH clones. The relatively low number and heterogeneity of intestinal transplant patients limited the conclusions.

Sequences were derived from unstimulated CD8+ T cells sorted from spleen or lymph node cells, sampled before transplant. The sequence joins TRBV4-2 to TRBJ2-7; the junction holds 7 bases that match TRBD2. The TCR comes from a human donor who was the organ donor for an intestinal transplant. In nucleotides, the sequence is TGTGCCAGCAGCCAAATTACGGGGGGAACCTACGAGCAGTACTTC. Its protein reads: CASSQITGGTYEQYF.